This note documents a single TCR beta chain sequence. The study ran its PCR with 60 Vbeta and 13 Jbeta primers. Sequencing was performed with immunoSEQ multiplex PCR; in TCRdb, only in-frame clones are kept and a portion is missing. The sample has 85,000 to 120,000 clones, less than 85% seen once. These data are taken from a study of cytomegalovirus exposure and HLA in healthy donors. Turning to the study itself: Researchers found that roughly 77% of some 400 genotyped donors fell within the Caucasian-associated ancestry cluster.

The CDR3 runs 14 residues. The V and J ends lost 0 bases and 6 bases respectively, with 13 bases between them. Germline lookup yields CDR1 SGDLS and CDR2 YYNGEE. The sequenced material came from PBMCs. The TCR sequence derives from a man between 40 and 49 years old in good health and CMV-seronegative. V gene TRBV9 combines with J gene TRBJ2-7, with D possibly being TRBD2 (5 bases). CDR3 amino acids: CASSVGGLAIEQYF. CDR3 bases: TGTGCCAGCAGCGTAGGTGGCCTAGCTATCGAGCAGTACTTC.